Listed below are T cell receptor beta chains from one sample, sequenced in a study of blood T cell repertoires in COVID-19. Generated by immunoSEQ multiplex PCR, the TCRdb table keeps only in-frame clones and is missing some. The sample includes about 480,000 clones, around 89% of them seen just once. The sample comprised PBMCs or T cells enriched from blood (not recorded which). These receptors originate from a woman aged 40-49 years who had recovered from COVID-19. The CDR3 runs from the conserved cysteine through the conserved F or W. Fields, in order: V gene, clone size, J gene, D gene, CDR3 DNA, CDR3 protein. The D gene is left open where the match is weak. A clone size is listed for some rows: how often the clone was seen (once, few, many), or a class if it is expanded.

V: TRBV18
size: few
J: TRBJ1-5
D: .
DNA: TGTGCCAGCTCACCGACCGGCCAAGGGGGCAATCAGCCCCAGCATTTT
CDR3: CASSPTGQGGNQPQHF

V: TRBV10-3
size: .
J: TRBJ2-3
D: .
DNA: TGTGCCATCAGTGCGGACAAGAGCACAGATACGCAGTATTTT
CDR3: CAISADKSTDTQYF

V: TRBV7-2
size: .
J: TRBJ1-1
D: .
DNA: TGTGCCAGCAGCCCAGTTATTAACACTGAAGCTTTCTTT
CDR3: CASSPVINTEAFF

V: TRBV6-2/TRBV6-3
size: .
J: TRBJ1-2
D: .
DNA: TGTGCCAGCAGTTACACCGCCGGCGGGTGGCTTCCGTATGGCTACACCTTC
CDR3: CASSYTAGGWLPYGYTF

V: TRBV30
size: once
J: TRBJ1-2
D: TRBD1
DNA: TGTGCCTGGAGCCAAGGGGGCATCTATGGCTACACCTTC
CDR3: CAWSQGGIYGYTF

V: TRBV6-5
size: .
J: TRBJ2-5
D: TRBD2
DNA: TGTGCCAGCAGTTTCGGACTAGCAAAAGAGACCCAGTACTTC
CDR3: CASSFGLAKETQYF

V: TRBV5-1
size: .
J: TRBJ2-3
D: TRBD2
DNA: TGCGCCAGCAGCTCCTTTGCTAGCGGGGGGTCCTATACGCAGTATTTT
CDR3: CASSSFASGGSYTQYF

V: TRBV7-2
size: .
J: TRBJ1-4
D: .
DNA: TGTGCCAGCAGCTTACAGGGGCCCACTAATGAAAAACTGTTTTTT
CDR3: CASSLQGPTNEKLFF

V: TRBV6-5
size: .
J: TRBJ1-2
D: .
DNA: TGTGCCAGCAGTTACTCAAAGACAGGAGCGAACTATGGCTACACCTTC
CDR3: CASSYSKTGANYGYTF

V: TRBV7-9
size: .
J: TRBJ2-7
D: TRBD2
DNA: TGTGCCAGCAGCTCGGGACTAGTGGGGGAGCAGTACTTC
CDR3: CASSSGLVGEQYF

V: TRBV27
size: .
J: TRBJ1-1
D: .
DNA: TGTGCCAGCAGTTCTCGAAGGGACATCACTGAAGCTTTCTTT
CDR3: CASSSRRDITEAFF

V: TRBV18
size: .
J: TRBJ2-1
D: .
DNA: TGTGCCAGCTCACCAACCGCCAGCTACAATGAGCAGTTCTTC
CDR3: CASSPTASYNEQFF

V: TRBV9
size: .
J: TRBJ2-5
D: .
DNA: TGTGCCAGCAGCGTAGGGAGGTACCAAGAGACCCAGTACTTC
CDR3: CASSVGRYQETQYF

V: TRBV18
size: .
J: TRBJ2-4
D: .
DNA: TGTGCCAGCTCACCACCAAGGGGTCTTACCAAAAACATTCAGTACTTC
CDR3: CASSPPRGLTKNIQYF

V: TRBV7-9
size: .
J: TRBJ1-1
D: TRBD1
DNA: TGTGCCAGCGGGCCTCAATACAGGGGGAACACTGAAGCTTTCTTT
CDR3: CASGPQYRGNTEAFF